The 23 T cell receptor beta chains listed next were all sequenced from one sample in a study of blood T cells in healthy people across ages. A second PCR of about 6 to 12 cycles used a sample-barcoded 5' primer and a J-beta primer mix. TCRdb recomputed calls from the 5' RACE reads with MiXCR, one row per CDR3 protein. The data show more than 650,000 distinct CDR3 sequences, 22% seen once. The material sequenced was blood. These receptors all stem from a man between 65 and 85 years old in good health.

This clonotype was recorded a few times. The chain couples TRBV24-1 to TRBJ1-4, with a possible D match to TRBD1 (5 bases). CDR1 and CDR2 from the germline V gene are KGHDR and SFDVKD. Trimming removed 9 bases from V and 6 bases from J, with 13 bases in between. The CDR3 is 13 residues long. The CDR3 spells CATGRVPHEKLFF. CDR3 DNA: TGTGCCACCGGCAGGGTACCGCATGAAAAACTGTTTTTT.

The chain couples TRBV10-1 to TRBJ2-4, with 10 bases identical to TRBD1. Germline CDR1 WNHNN, CDR2 SYGVQD (reference sequence). The CDR3 spans 16 residues. V lost 3 bases, J lost 6 bases, and 8 bases stayed unmatched. The CDR3 here is CASSDQGQGNLNIQYF. The CDR3 DNA reads as TGCGCCAGCAGTGACCAGGGACAGGGGAACTTAAACATTCAGTACTTC.

V is TRBV29-1 and J is TRBJ2-1; 9 bases are shared with TRBD1. Germline CDR1 reads SQVTM; CDR2 reads ANQGSEA. CDR3 length: 14 residues. V shed 3 bases, J shed 9 bases, and the junction held 9 bases outside the gene matches. Here the CDR3 reads CSVDGDRDNSEQFF. The CDR3 coding sequence is TGCAGCGTTGATGGGGACAGGGACAACAGTGAGCAGTTCTTC.

This clonotype was recorded a few times. An end of the junction does not agree with germline; a read error may underlie this. The chain is built from TRBV25-1 and TRBJ1-4; no clear D gene. This CDR3 comprises 13 residues. Germline loops: CDR1 MGHDK, CDR2 SYGVNS. The CDR3 region has the DNA TGTGCCAGCAATGAAGCAACTAATGAAAAACTGTTTTTT. Translation gives CASNEATNEKLFF. The entire variable domain, with the rest obtained from reference TRBV25-1 and TRBJ1-4, is as follows: EADIYQTPRYLVIGTGKKITLECSQTMGHDKMYWYQQDPGMELHLIHYSYGVNSTEKGDLSSESTVSRIRTEHFPLTLESARPSHTSQYLCASNEATNEKLFFGSGTQLSVL.

This clonotype was counted ten times or more. The chain employs TRBV12-3 or TRBV12-4 and TRBJ1-4; D unclear. The CDR3 has 14 amino acids. Trimming removed 7 bases at V and 0 bases at J, with 9 bases between. CDR3 bases: TGTGCCAGCACCCAACAATCAACTAATGAAAAACTGTTTTTT. This translates into CASTQQSTNEKLFF.

For this clonotype: A read error is likely, as this CDR3 ends without the conserved phenylalanine or tryptophan. The rearrangement links TRBV12-3 or TRBV12-4 to TRBJ2-2; tentative D call: TRBD2 (5 bases). V was trimmed by 1 base and J by 4 bases, leaving 10 bases between them. The CDR3 has 15 residues. This CDR3 is CASSLEGAGTGELFS. The CDR3 bases are TGTGCCAGCAGTTTAGAGGGAGCCGGCACCGGGGAGCTGTTTTCT.

J is TRBJ2-1 and V is TRBV20-1, with D tentatively TRBD2 (5 bases). Per the germline V gene, CDR1 is DFQATT and CDR2 is SNEGSKA (reference sequence). Trimming shortened V by 6 bases and J by 1 base, and 13 bases separated the two germline ends. The CDR3 loop spans 14 amino acids. CDR3 bases: TGCAGTGCCCTGGAGCCGGGGTCCTACAATGAGCAGTTCTTC. This encodes CSALEPGSYNEQFF.

CDR3 in DNA: TGCGCCAGCAGCCAAGAACTCCCTAGGAGTGAGCAGTTCTTC. Residues: CASSQELPRSEQFF. This rearrangement joins TRBV4-3 to TRBJ2-1; D is unresolved. Trimming stripped 0 bases from V and 9 bases from J, with 12 bases between. The V gene's germline CDR1 is LGHNA and CDR2 YSLEER. The CDR3 is made up of 14 amino acids.

The J gene is TRBJ2-3, the V gene TRBV4-3; 10 bases map to TRBD2. Germline V lookup: CDR1 LGHNA, CDR2 YSLEER. V was pared by 0 bases and J by 0 bases, with 9 bases of the junction left unmatched. The length of the CDR3 is 19 residues. The CDR3 protein is CASSQELAGRKISTDTQYF. The CDR3, as DNA: TGCGCCAGCAGCCAAGAACTAGCGGGACGCAAGATTAGCACAGATACGCAGTATTTT.

J is TRBJ1-5 and V is TRBV12-3 or TRBV12-4; no firm D call. The CDR3 is 15 amino acids. Trimming removed 4 bases from V and 0 bases from J, with 10 bases in between. In nucleotides, the CDR3 is TGTGCCAGCAGTTCTGGATCCGATAGCAATCAGCCCCAGCATTTT. Protein sequence: CASSSGSDSNQPQHF.

V gene TRBV10-3 combines with J gene TRBJ1-1; 9 bases map to TRBD1. From germline, CDR1 is ENHRY and CDR2 SYGVKD. Trimming cost V 2 bases and J 6 bases; bases outside gene matches: 1. The CDR3 is 13 amino acids. The CDR3 is CAISEGTGSEAFF. The CDR3 nucleotides read TGTGCCATCAGTGAGGGGACAGGGTCTGAAGCTTTCTTT.

The V call is TRBV27, the J call TRBJ2-7; D unclear. Germline lookup yields CDR1 MNHEY and CDR2 SMNVEV (reference sequence). The CDR3 runs 14 residues. Trimming removed 6 bases from V and 6 bases from J, with 18 bases in between. The CDR3 is CASSPRPHSLEQYV. CDR3 DNA: TGTGCCAGCAGCCCCCGGCCTCACTCCCTCGAGCAGTACGTC.

The rearrangement links TRBV5-1 to TRBJ1-2, with 7 bases aligning to TRBD1. V was clipped by 3 bases and J by 6 bases; unmatched bases: 14. From germline, CDR1 is SGHRS and CDR2 YFSETQ. The CDR3 loop spans 16 amino acids. The DNA for the CDR3 is TGCGCCAGCAGCTCGGGCGACTTCGGGACAGTCAATGGCTACACCTTC. Translation gives CASSSGDFGTVNGYTF.

The gene calls are TRBV7-2 and TRBJ2-7; D is unclear. Between the trimmed V and J ends, which lost 5 bases and 6 bases, there was a span of 14 bases. This CDR3 is 13 amino acids long. Germline CDR1 SGHTA, CDR2 FQGNSA. DNA for the CDR3: TGTGCCAGCAGCACCACGCCAGGTAGCGAGCAGTACGTC. Its protein product is CASSTTPGSEQYV.

This clonotype showed up just a few times. This sequence joins TRBV5-1 and TRBJ1-2; unclear D gene. The CDR3 totals 15 residues. Trimming stripped 0 bases from V and 5 bases from J, with 14 bases between. Germline V gene lookup returns CDR1 SGHRS and CDR2 YFSETQ. The DNA of the CDR3 is TGCGCCAGCAGCTTGGATGGCAGCTCGGGGTATGGCTACACCTTC. Its protein is CASSLDGSSGYGYTF. The variable domain in full, with the rest retrieved from reference TRBV5-1 and TRBJ1-2, is KAGVTQTPRYLIKTRGQQVTLSCSPISGHRSVSWYQQTPGQGLQFLFEYFSETQRNKGNFPGRFSGRQFSNSRSEMNVSTLELGDSALYLCASSLDGSSGYGYTFGSGTRLTVV.

V gene TRBV7-2 combines with J gene TRBJ2-3; no reliable D call. Germline V lookup: CDR1 SGHTA, CDR2 FQGNSA. This CDR3 spans 15 amino acids. Trimming took 3 bases from V and 2 from J, leaving 12 bases between them. The DNA for the CDR3 is TGTGCCAGCAGCTTCCAGGAGAGTCACACAGATACGCAGTATTTT. As protein: CASSFQESHTDTQYF.

This clonotype was found a few times. V and J are TRBV7-2 and TRBJ2-3; either TRBD1 or TRBD2 may fit D (6 bases each). Trimming stripped 5 bases from V and 2 bases from J, with 17 bases between. This CDR3 contains 16 residues. In germline, CDR1 is SGHTA, CDR2 FQGNSA. The CDR3 bases are TGTGCCAGCAGCACCCCCGGGGGACAACTCACAGATACGCAGTATTTT. It translates to CASSTPGGQLTDTQYF.

This clonotype has just a few counts. The rearrangement uses TRBV4-3 and TRBJ1-4, with TRBD1 identical over 11 bases. V lost 0 bases to trimming and J lost 3 bases; unmatched junction nucleotides: 3. The CDR3 is 17 residues long. Germline V CDR1 and CDR2: LGHNA, YSLEER. Here the CDR3 DNA reads TGCGCCAGCAGCCAAGATGGGACAGGGGGATCTAATGAAAAACTGTTTTTT. Its translation: CASSQDGTGGSNEKLFF.

This clonotype was seen a few times. The CDR3 spells CSATEGGSGELFF. CDR3 sequence (DNA): TGCAGCGCCACGGAAGGGGGCTCCGGGGAGCTGTTTTTT. The chain uses TRBV29-1 and TRBJ2-2; 7 nucleotides agree with TRBD1. The CDR3 has 13 amino acids. Trimming took 7 bases from V and 6 from J; bases not matched to a gene: 8. Germline V gene data show CDR1 as SQVTM and CDR2 as ANQGSEA.

The chain uses TRBV6-5 and TRBJ1-6, with D tentatively TRBD1 (5 bases). The V end lost 2 bases, the J end lost 5 bases, and 16 bases lay between the germline ends. From germline, CDR1 is MNHEY and CDR2 SVGAGI. The CDR3 spans 17 residues. CDR3 DNA: TGTGCCAGCAGTTACAACCCCAGGACAAGGAATAATTCACCCCTCCACTTT. Amino acid sequence: CASSYNPRTRNNSPLHF.

This chain joins TRBV4-1 and TRBJ2-5; TRBD2 is a possible D gene (6 bases). From germline, CDR1 is MGHRA and CDR2 YSYEKL. The length of the CDR3 is 14 residues. V dropped 5 bases and J dropped 7 bases, with 17 bases sitting between them. CDR3 protein: CASSLWTTRGTQYF. The CDR3 bases are TGCGCCAGCAGCTTGTGGACTACCCGGGGGACCCAGTACTTC.

In its sample, this clonotype was seen many times. This chain connects TRBV20-1 to TRBJ2-5, with D maybe TRBD2 (6 bases). CDR3 size: 15 residues. In germline, CDR1 is DFQATT, CDR2 SNEGSKA (reference sequence). The V and J ends lost 6 bases and 5 bases respectively, with 22 bases between them. Here the CDR3 DNA reads TGCAGTGCACCGAAGGGCGGGGTTAGGATTGAGACCCAGTACTTC. Translated, it gives CSAPKGGVRIETQYF.

This clonotype was recorded many times. V usage is TRBV5-1 and J usage is TRBJ2-4, with D uncertain. The germline gives CDR1 SGHRS, CDR2 YFSETQ. The CDR3 is made up of 13 amino acids. V was clipped by 0 bases and J by 5 bases, with 6 bases between them. CDR3 bases: TGCGCCAGCAGCTTGGCCGCTGAAAACATTCAGTACTTC. Encoded protein: CASSLAAENIQYF. Full variable domain (outside the CDR3, taken from reference TRBV5-1 and TRBJ2-4): KAGVTQTPRYLIKTRGQQVTLSCSPISGHRSVSWYQQTPGQGLQFLFEYFSETQRNKGNFPGRFSGRQFSNSRSEMNVSTLELGDSALYLCASSLAAENIQYFGAGTRLSVL.